This is a list of T cell receptor beta chains from one sample in a study of blood T cell repertoires in COVID-19. Only in-frame clones appear in the TCRdb table, and some are missing; sequencing was by immunoSEQ multiplex PCR. The table includes about 300,000 clones, 70% to 90% detected once. The sequenced material came from peripheral blood. The receptors were sampled from a woman aged 30 to 39 with COVID-19, enrolled during active disease. Both conserved end residues are part of each CDR3. The D gene is left open where the match is weak. Rows may omit the clone size; those that give it use once, few, many or a size class.

J gene,V gene,D gene,clone size,CDR3 protein,CDR3 DNA
TRBJ2-5,TRBV7-2,TRBD2,-,CASSFAGGGETQYF,TGTGCCAGCAGCTTTGCGGGGGGTGGAGAGACCCAGTACTTC
TRBJ2-1,TRBV28,TRBD2,-,CASSLAGSSYNEQFF,TGTGCCAGCAGCTTAGCGGGAAGCTCCTACAATGAGCAGTTCTTC
TRBJ2-1,TRBV30,TRBD1,-,CACTDRGEAYNEQFF,TGTGCCTGTACCGACAGGGGGGAGGCCTACAATGAGCAGTTCTTC
TRBJ1-4,TRBV19,-,-,CASRPRGANEKLFF,TGTGCCAGTAGGCCCCGGGGTGCTAATGAAAAACTGTTTTTT
TRBJ1-1,TRBV19,-,-,CASMEIRVMNTEAFF,TGTGCCAGTATGGAGATAAGAGTCATGAACACTGAAGCTTTCTTT
TRBJ1-2,TRBV4-2,-,-,CASSQSWPGESSGYTF,TGTGCCAGCAGCCAATCATGGCCAGGGGAGTCGTCTGGCTACACCTTC
TRBJ1-3,TRBV19,-,few,CASSSVSSGNTIYF,TGTGCCAGTAGTTCCGTGTCCTCTGGAAACACCATATATTTT
TRBJ1-2,TRBV6-5,-,once,CASRGGSRYGYTF,TGTGCCAGCAGAGGAGGCAGCCGTTATGGCTACACCTTC
TRBJ1-5,TRBV19,-,-,CASATGNQPQHF,TGTGCCAGTGCGACTGGGAATCAGCCCCAGCATTTT
TRBJ2-7,TRBV6-5,-,-,CASTRDSYEQYF,TGTGCCAGCACTCGGGACTCCTACGAGCAGTACTTC
TRBJ2-5,TRBV7-2,TRBD1,-,CASSLAGTVGQETQYF,TGTGCCAGCAGCTTAGCGGGGACAGTCGGGCAAGAGACCCAGTACTTC
TRBJ2-7,TRBV12-3/TRBV12-4,-,-,CASTSTGIYEQYF,TGTGCCAGCACCTCTACAGGGATCTACGAGCAGTACTTC
TRBJ2-1,TRBV7-9,-,once,CASSLLRGGQNEQFF,TGTGCCAGCAGCTTACTACGAGGAGGGCAGAATGAGCAGTTCTTC
TRBJ2-3,TRBV7-3,-,once,CASSLSRSTDTQYF,TGTGCCAGCAGCTTAAGCAGGTCCACAGATACGCAGTATTTT
TRBJ2-3,TRBV9,TRBD1,-,CASSVGQGGKETQYF,TGTGCCAGCAGCGTGGGACAGGGAGGCAAGGAAACGCAGTATTTT
TRBJ2-3,TRBV14,TRBD2,-,CASSLDTSDTDTQYF,TGTGCCAGCAGCCTCGATACTAGCGACACAGATACGCAGTATTTT
TRBJ2-2,TRBV9,-,-,CASSVGGDTGELFF,TGTGCCAGCAGCGTAGGCGGGGACACCGGGGAGCTGTTTTTT
TRBJ2-1,TRBV5-1,TRBD2,-,CASSSLEDPAGVPLSSYNEQFF,TGCGCCAGCAGCTCGTTGGAAGACCCAGCGGGGGTCCCTCTTAGCTCCTACAATGAGCAGTTCTTC
TRBJ1-1,TRBV2,TRBD1,-,CASGNEGARDTEAFF,TGTGCCAGCGGGAACGAGGGGGCTAGGGACACTGAAGCTTTCTTT
TRBJ2-2,TRBV28,TRBD1,-,CASSSLTGRKDQVTGELFF,TGTGCCAGCAGTTCCCTGACAGGGCGAAAAGATCAAGTCACCGGGGAGCTGTTTTTT
TRBJ1-2,TRBV3-1/TRBV3-2,-,-,CASSRRGGGYYGYTF,TGTGCCAGCAGCCGCCGCGGGGGAGGGTATTATGGCTACACCTTC
TRBJ1-4,TRBV27,TRBD1,-,CASSFSPPSDRHPTNEKLFF,TGTGCCAGCAGTTTTTCACCCCCCTCGGACAGGCACCCAACTAATGAAAAACTGTTTTTT
TRBJ2-2,TRBV7-2,TRBD2,-,CASSPNGGGNTGELFF,TGTGCCAGCAGCCCCAACGGGGGGGGGAACACCGGGGAGCTGTTTTTT
TRBJ2-1,TRBV20-1,TRBD2,-,CSASKGLAGNNEQFF,TGCAGTGCCAGTAAAGGACTAGCGGGGAACAATGAGCAGTTCTTC
TRBJ2-3,TRBV5-6,TRBD1,-,CASRQQGAHTQYF,TGTGCCAGCAGACAACAGGGGGCGCATACGCAGTATTTT
TRBJ1-5,TRBV7-2,TRBD1,-,CASSLQGAPSNQPQHF,TGTGCCAGCAGCCTACAGGGGGCCCCTAGCAATCAGCCCCAGCATTTT